This is a list of T cell receptor beta chains from one sample in a study of blood T cell repertoires in COVID-19. Method: immunoSEQ multiplex PCR; TCRdb's copy keeps in-frame clones and lacks some. The sample records 110,000 or so clones, 84% being singletons. The sequencing input was peripheral blood. Source of these receptors: a woman aged 45-65 years with acute or convalescent COVID-19. The CDR3 runs from the conserved cysteine through the conserved F or W. A D gene is named only where the DNA matches it firmly. Clone size is given for some rows only: seen once, a few or many times, or a class if the clone is expanded.

DNA	CDR3	D	J	size	V
TGTGCCAGCAGTTTACTAGCTGAAGCTTTCTTT	CASSLLAEAFF	.	TRBJ1-1	.	TRBV12-3/TRBV12-4
TGTGCCAGCAGTTTATTCTGGGCTTCAGGAAACACCATATATTTT	CASSLFWASGNTIYF	.	TRBJ1-3	.	TRBV28
TGTGCCAGCTCACCGTTAGGGGGCGCCGCCGGGGAGCTGTTTTTT	CASSPLGGAAGELFF	TRBD1	TRBJ2-2	once	TRBV18
TGTGCCAGCAGCGTAGACCCCTCAAGCTCGAGTTCCTTGTATTTT	CASSVDPSSSSSLYF	.	TRBJ2-3	.	TRBV9
TGTGCCAGCACCCTCCAAGAGCGGGAAGACAATCAGCCCCAGCATTTT	CASTLQEREDNQPQHF	.	TRBJ1-5	.	TRBV5-4
TGCGCCAGCAGCCAAGGACAGGGAGACACTGAAGCTTTCTTT	CASSQGQGDTEAFF	TRBD1	TRBJ1-1	.	TRBV4-1
TGTGCCAGCGTGGGGGGGGCGAACACTGAAGCTTTCTTT	CASVGGANTEAFF	.	TRBJ1-1	.	TRBV6-5
TGTGCCAGCAGCTTAACCATAAGCCCCGGGACTACCAATGAGCAGTTCTTC	CASSLTISPGTTNEQFF	TRBD2	TRBJ2-1	once	TRBV7-3
TGTGCCAGCAGTTTAGTCGGGGGGGTCCAATCGTATTTT	CASSLVGGVQSYF	TRBD2	TRBJ2-3	.	TRBV12-3/TRBV12-4
TGTGCCAGCAGTGAAGGGGTTGTAACTACCTCCTACGAGCAGTACTTC	CASSEGVVTTSYEQYF	.	TRBJ2-7	.	TRBV6-1
TGTGCCATCAGTGAGACAGGGGAAAGTAATCAGCCCCAGCATTTT	CAISETGESNQPQHF	TRBD1	TRBJ1-5	.	TRBV10-3
TGTGCCAGCAGTTTAGTTTCGGGGGTTCTAAACTATGGCTACACCTTC	CASSLVSGVLNYGYTF	.	TRBJ1-2	.	TRBV28
TGTGCCAGCGCCCCAGGGAAAACTGAAGCTTTCTTT	CASAPGKTEAFF	.	TRBJ1-1	.	TRBV6-5
TGTGCCAGCTCACCTGGTAGAGAAAATGGCTACACCTTC	CASSPGRENGYTF	.	TRBJ1-2	.	TRBV18
TGCAGCGTTGATCGGAAGCAACAGGGGAGGTATGGCTACACCTTC	CSVDRKQQGRYGYTF	TRBD1	TRBJ1-2	few	TRBV29-1